The present TCR beta chain was sequenced within a study of shared clonotypes between healthy human individuals. The CDR3 extends over 15 amino acids. CDR1 is SGHTA, CDR2 FQGTGA, per germline. V shed 5 bases, J shed 5 bases, and the junction held 7 bases outside the gene matches. TCRdb's table, derived via immunoSEQ multiplex PCR, lists solely in-frame clones and lacks some. Of 2 million to 2.5 million clones in the sample, around 93% were seen once. What was sequenced was naive CD4+ T cells from PBMCs. Subset described: CD45RA+ positively selected. The rearrangement links TRBV7-3 to TRBJ2-2, with 8 nucleotides matching TRBD2. The origin of this receptor is a man between 18 and 35 years old in good health. Some clones in this sample may be carry-over from other donors' samples. CDR3 loop: CASSPSGSRTGELFF. CDR3 bases: TGTGCCAGCAGCCCCAGCGGGAGTCGGACCGGGGAGCTGTTTTTT. The full variable domain, in which reference TRBV7-3 and TRBJ2-2 provide the parts outside the CDR3, is GAGVSQTPSNKVTEKGKYVELRCDPISGHTALYWYRQSLGQGPEFLIYFQGTGAADDSGLPNDRFFAVRPEGSVSTLKIQRTERGDSAVYLCASSPSGSRTGELFFGEGSRLTVL.